This TCR beta chain is from a study of identical twins. One entry per CDR3 protein results from TCRdb running MiXCR on the 5' RACE reads. Of 540,000 or so distinct CDR3 sequences listed, around 24% are singletons. Ten or more counts support this clonotype. Its matching antigen is unknown. Study-wide findings and caveats: In monozygotic twins, models underestimated the sharing of out-of-frame TCR alpha. Not following the same donors, the study drew its conclusions from cross-sectional statistical analysis.

The CDR3 runs to 13 residues. Trimming removed 2 bases at V and 7 bases at J, with 6 bases between. In addition, the sample was reused for a study of yellow fever vaccine responses in identical twins.

The sample taken for sequencing was CD4+ T cells sorted from blood. The TCR was taken from a young woman in good health. The V call is TRBV12-3 or TRBV12-4, the J call TRBJ1-6; D is unclear. The CDR3 loop is CASSLLGNSPLHF. The CDR3 DNA sequence: TGTGCCAGCAGTTTATTAGGGAATTCACCCCTCCACTTT.